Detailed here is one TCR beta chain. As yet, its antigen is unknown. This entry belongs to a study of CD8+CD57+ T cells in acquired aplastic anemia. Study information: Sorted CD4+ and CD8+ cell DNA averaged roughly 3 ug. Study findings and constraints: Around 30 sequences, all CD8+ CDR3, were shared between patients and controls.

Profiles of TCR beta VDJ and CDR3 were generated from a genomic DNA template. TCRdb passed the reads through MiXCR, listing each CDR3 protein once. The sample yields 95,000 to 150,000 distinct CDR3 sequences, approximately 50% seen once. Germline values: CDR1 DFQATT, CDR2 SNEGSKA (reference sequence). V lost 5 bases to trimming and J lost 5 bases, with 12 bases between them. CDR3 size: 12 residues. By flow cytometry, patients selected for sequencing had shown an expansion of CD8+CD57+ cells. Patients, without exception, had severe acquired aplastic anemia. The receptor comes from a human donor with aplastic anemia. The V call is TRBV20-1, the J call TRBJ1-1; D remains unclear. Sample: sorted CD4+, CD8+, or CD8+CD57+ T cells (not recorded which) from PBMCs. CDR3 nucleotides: TGCAGTGCTCCCGGACGGCATACTGAAGCTTTCTTT. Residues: CSAPGRHTEAFF.